The present T cell receptor beta chain was sequenced within a study of blood T cell repertoires in COVID-19. Study-wide context: The analysed material was cDNA or gDNA that came from T cells, B-cell-depleted T cells, or PBMCs.

Generated by immunoSEQ multiplex PCR, the TCRdb table keeps only in-frame clones and is missing some. The sample holds about 200,000 clones, 86% seen once. Germline lookup yields CDR1 SGHAT and CDR2 FQNNGV. The CDR3 sequence is 15 residues long. J lost 6 bases, V lost 1 base, and 4 bases had no gene match. Sample: peripheral blood. This TCR was recovered from a woman aged 50 to 60 with acute or convalescent COVID-19. This chain joins TRBV11-2 and TRBJ2-1, with 9 positions matching TRBD2. The DNA of the CDR3 is TGTGCCAGCAGCTTAGGGCGAGCGGGGGGCAATGAGCAGTTCTTC. This translates into CASSLGRAGGNEQFF.